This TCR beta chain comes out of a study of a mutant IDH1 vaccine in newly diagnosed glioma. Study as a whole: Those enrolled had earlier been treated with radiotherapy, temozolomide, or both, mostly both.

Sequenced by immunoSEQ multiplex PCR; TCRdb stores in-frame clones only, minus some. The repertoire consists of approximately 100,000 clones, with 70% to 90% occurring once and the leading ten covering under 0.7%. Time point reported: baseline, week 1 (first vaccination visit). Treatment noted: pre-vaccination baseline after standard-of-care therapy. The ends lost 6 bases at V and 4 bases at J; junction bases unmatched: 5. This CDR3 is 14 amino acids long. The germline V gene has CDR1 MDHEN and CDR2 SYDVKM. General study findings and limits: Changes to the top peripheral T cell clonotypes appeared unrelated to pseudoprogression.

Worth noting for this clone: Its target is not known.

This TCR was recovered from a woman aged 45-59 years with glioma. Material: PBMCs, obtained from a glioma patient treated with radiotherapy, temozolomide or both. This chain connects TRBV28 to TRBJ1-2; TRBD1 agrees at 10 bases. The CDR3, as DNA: TGTGCCAGCAGCCCGGGACAGGGGAGCTATGGCTACACCTTC. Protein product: CASSPGQGSYGYTF.